One and the same sample provided the 27 T cell receptor beta chains below, sequenced in a study of cytomegalovirus exposure and HLA in healthy donors. PCR involved 60 Vbeta and 13 Jbeta primers. This table comes from immunoSEQ multiplex PCR, and its TCRdb copy is limited to in-frame clones, with some not included. Of 150,000 to 200,000 clones in the sample, 82% were seen once. Sequenced: PBMCs. The receptors were sampled from a girl aged 10-17 years in good health and CMV-seropositive.

The chain carries TRBV5-1 and TRBJ2-1; weak D call: TRBD2 (6 bases). This CDR3 is built from 13 residues. Germline loops: CDR1 SGHRS, CDR2 YFSETQ. V was pared by 0 bases and J by 5 bases, with 6 bases between. In DNA form, the CDR3 reads TGCGCCAGCAGCTTGGGGGGGGACAATGAGCAGTTCTTC. Amino acid sequence: CASSLGGDNEQFF.

CDR3 nucleotide sequence: TGTGCCAGCACCGGCAGGGTGAACACCGGGGAGCTGTTTTTT. Translated, it gives CASTGRVNTGELFF. The chain uses TRBV28 and TRBJ2-2; a possible D gene is TRBD1 (5 bases). Trimming took off 7 bases at V and 1 base at J, with 10 bases between the two ends. The CDR3 contains 14 residues. In germline, CDR1 is MDHEN, CDR2 SYDVKM.

The CDR3 sequence is CASSFGTGIPSYEQFF. CDR3 sequence (DNA): TGCGCCAGCAGCTTCGGCACGGGGATACCATCTTATGAGCAGTTCTTC. The chain uses TRBV5-1 and TRBJ2-1; maybe TRBD2 (5 bases). The CDR3 loop spans 16 amino acids. Germline values: CDR1 SGHRS, CDR2 YFSETQ. Trimming took off 2 bases at V and 8 bases at J, with 20 bases between the two ends.

The chain has TRBV28 and TRBJ1-2; D is ambiguous. CDR3 length equals 15 residues. The germline CDR1 and CDR2 sequences are MDHEN and SYDVKM. Trimming shortened V by 4 bases and J by 6 bases, and 18 bases separated the two germline ends. CDR3 in DNA: TGTGCCAGCAGTTCCTCCGACGGGATAGGTCATGGCTACACCTTC. This translates into CASSSSDGIGHGYTF.

This sequence joins TRBV15 and TRBJ1-1; the match to TRBD1 covers 10 bases. The ends lost 3 bases at V and 6 bases at J; junction bases unmatched: 7. The V gene's germline CDR1 is LNHNV and CDR2 YYDKDF (reference sequence). This CDR3 is 15 amino acids long. This chain's CDR3 is CATSSPGQGYSEAFF. CDR3 nucleotide sequence: TGTGCCACCAGCAGCCCGGGACAGGGGTATTCTGAAGCTTTCTTT.

In this sample, this clone turned up once. This chain uses TRBV28 with TRBJ2-7, with D maybe TRBD2 (7 bases). Germline loops: CDR1 MDHEN, CDR2 SYDVKM. The CDR3 covers 15 residues. V was cut by 6 bases and J by 2 bases, with 17 bases left in between. CDR3 in DNA: TGTGCCAGCAGCCTGGGAGGGGGGATCACCTACGAGCAGTACTTC. Protein: CASSLGGGITYEQYF.

The chain employs TRBV30 and TRBJ1-2; D is perhaps TRBD1 (6 bases). The V gene's germline CDR1 is GTSNPN and CDR2 SVGIG (reference sequence). CDR3 length equals 14 residues. The V gene lost 3 bases and the J gene lost 5 bases, with 16 bases spanning the gap. Here the CDR3 DNA reads TGTGCCTGGAGGCCGACAGCAAGGGGGTATGGCTACACCTTC. Protein product: CAWRPTARGYGYTF.

The J gene is TRBJ2-3, the V gene TRBV7-9; 11 positions agree with TRBD2. Per germline, CDR1 SEHNR and CDR2 FQNEAQ (reference sequence). Germline trimming cut 1 base from V and 6 bases from J; bases unmatched to any gene: 9. The CDR3 runs to 17 residues. As DNA, the CDR3 is TGTGCCAGCAGCTTAGGGATAGCGGGAGGGATGTTGGATACGCAGTATTTT. Protein product: CASSLGIAGGMLDTQYF.

The genes are TRBV27 and TRBJ2-1; 13 positions match TRBD2. Trimming cost V 3 bases and J 2 bases; bases outside gene matches: 1. CDR3 length: 16 amino acids. In germline, CDR1 is MNHEY, CDR2 SMNVEV (reference sequence). DNA of the CDR3: TGTGCCAGCAGTTTTGGGACTAGCGGGACCTACAATGAGCAGTTCTTC. Protein: CASSFGTSGTYNEQFF.

A remark on this clone: The sample carries other DNA sequences with the same CDR3. This sequence joins TRBV28 and TRBJ1-2; 7 nucleotides line up with TRBD1. Trimming at V came to 4 bases and at J to 4 bases, leaving 0 bases not matched to a gene. The CDR3 contains 12 residues. From germline, CDR1 is MDHEN and CDR2 SYDVKM. This CDR3 reads CASSWDSYGYTF. Here the CDR3 DNA reads TGTGCCAGCAGTTGGGACAGCTATGGCTACACCTTC.

The rearrangement joins TRBV19 to TRBJ1-2; the match to TRBD1 covers 9 bases. The length of the CDR3 is 14 residues. V trimming: 1 base; J trimming: 8 bases; junction bases outside the gene matches: 5. CDR1 is LNHDA, CDR2 SQIVND, per germline (reference sequence). CDR3 sequence: CASSIGTGGEGYTF. DNA of the CDR3: TGTGCCAGTAGTATAGGTACAGGGGGCGAGGGCTACACCTTC.

This clone was seen a handful of times. This chain connects TRBV5-4 to TRBJ2-3; TRBD1 matches at 10 bases. CDR1 and CDR2 from the germline V gene are SGHNT and YYREEE (reference sequence). Unmatched junction bases numbered 8, after V lost 0 bases and J lost 7 bases. The CDR3 is made up of 16 amino acids. CDR3 nucleotide sequence: TGTGCCAGCAGCTTGGGGGGACAGGGGACTGGGAATACGCAGTATTTT. Translated: CASSLGGQGTGNTQYF.

The CDR3 is CATSREGQGVYGYTF. DNA of the CDR3: TGTGCCACCAGCAGGGAGGGACAGGGGGTTTATGGCTACACCTTC. The genes are TRBV15 and TRBJ1-2; 11 bases match TRBD1. CDR1 is LNHNV, CDR2 YYDKDF, per germline (reference sequence). V gave up 3 bases and J gave up 5 bases; unmatched junction bases: 5. The CDR3 has 15 amino acids.

The chain links TRBV6-5 to TRBJ1-2; TRBD1 is a possible D gene (6 bases). CDR1 MNHEY and CDR2 SVGAGI come from the germline V gene. The V end lost 8 bases, the J end lost 10 bases, and 17 bases lay between the germline ends. The CDR3 length is 12 residues. CDR3 coding DNA: TGTGCCAGCGGCCCGAGGGGGAAAGCCTACACCTTC. This codes for CASGPRGKAYTF.

The chain is built from TRBV7-8 and TRBJ2-1, with TRBD2 matching over 8 bases. Germline CDR1 SGHVS, CDR2 FQNEAQ. The CDR3 is 14 residues long. V lost 8 bases, J lost 6 bases, and 9 bases stayed unmatched. The CDR3 sequence: CASRAAGGFNEQFF. The CDR3 nucleotides are TGTGCCAGCCGAGCCGCGGGGGGTTTCAATGAGCAGTTCTTC.

The rearrangement uses TRBV10-3 and TRBJ1-5, with D hard to call. CDR1 is ENHRY, CDR2 SYGVKD, per germline. Trimming pared 0 bases from V and 4 bases from J, leaving 10 bases between. The CDR3 spans 15 residues. The CDR3 protein is CAISESITLNQPQHF. DNA for the CDR3: TGTGCCATCAGTGAGTCGATCACTCTGAATCAGCCCCAGCATTTT.

This clone was detected only a few times. J is TRBJ1-2 and V is TRBV6-1; 9 nucleotides line up with TRBD1. The CDR3 loop spans 15 amino acids. V gave up 4 bases and J gave up 5 bases; unmatched junction bases: 8. Germline V lookup: CDR1 MNHNS, CDR2 SASEGT. The CDR3 loop is CASSARWTGEYGYTF. CDR3 DNA sequence: TGTGCCAGCAGTGCGAGATGGACAGGGGAATATGGCTACACCTTC.

The chain recombines TRBV4-1 with TRBJ2-7; TRBD2 matches at 8 bases. In germline, CDR1 is MGHRA, CDR2 YSYEKL. The CDR3 has 17 residues. J lost 0 bases, V lost 2 bases, and 9 bases had no gene match. CDR3 residues: CASSQRVLAGPSYEQYF. The CDR3 DNA sequence: TGCGCCAGCAGCCAAAGGGTCCTAGCGGGCCCCTCCTACGAGCAGTACTTC.

This chain joins TRBV5-6 and TRBJ1-2, with 7 bases aligning to TRBD1. Unmatched junction bases numbered 11, after V lost 4 bases and J lost 5 bases. The V gene's germline CDR1 is SGHDT and CDR2 YYEEEE. CDR3 size: 15 residues. CDR3 amino acids: CASSLGQVAYYGYTF. The CDR3 DNA sequence: TGTGCCAGCAGCCTCGGACAGGTGGCGTATTATGGCTACACCTTC. Full variable domain (remainder filled in from reference TRBV5-6 and TRBJ1-2): DAGVTQSPTHLIKTRGQQVTLRCSPKSGHDTVSWYQQALGQGPQFIFQYYEEEERQRGNFPDRFSGHQFPNYSSELNVNALLLGDSALYLCASSLGQVAYYGYTFGSGTRLTVV.

The V call is TRBV5-4, the J call TRBJ1-1; perhaps TRBD1 as D (5 bases). V gave up 2 bases and J gave up 5 bases, with 13 bases separating them. Looked up from germline, CDR1 is SGHNT and CDR2 is YYREEE (reference sequence). The CDR3 is made up of 14 amino acids. CDR3 nucleotides: TGTGCCAGCAGCTTTCGGGGGAGGAGGACTGAAGCTTTCTTT. Encoded protein: CASSFRGRRTEAFF.

The chain recombines TRBV5-1 with TRBJ2-3; 8 bases fit TRBD2. The CDR3 is 16 amino acids. The germline V gene has CDR1 SGHRS and CDR2 YFSETQ. V trimming: 4 bases; J trimming: 0 bases; junction bases outside the gene matches: 7. The CDR3 loop reads CASSEGAGVSTDTQYF. The CDR3 nucleotides are TGCGCCAGCAGCGAGGGAGCGGGAGTTAGCACAGATACGCAGTATTTT.

The V gene is TRBV7-8, the J gene TRBJ2-7; 9 bases are a match to TRBD2. Germline values: CDR1 SGHVS, CDR2 FQNEAQ. The CDR3 consists of 17 residues. After removal of 7 bases from V and 0 bases from J, the junction contained 13 bases not matched to a gene. The CDR3 DNA reads as TGTGCCAGCACCGAAGCCCTAGCGGGGTCGCTCTCCTACGAGCAGTACTTC. Translation: CASTEALAGSLSYEQYF.

In regard to this clone: A junction boundary mismatches the germline segment, possibly from a read error. The chain uses TRBV7-3 and TRBJ1-3; 8 nucleotides line up with TRBD1. Per the germline V gene, CDR1 is SGHTA and CDR2 is FQGTGA. This CDR3 spans 13 amino acids. CDR3 region: CASSLTGADTMYF. DNA for the CDR3: TGTGCCAGCAGCTTGACAGGGGCGGACACCATGTATTTT.

Written as DNA, the CDR3 is TGTGCCAGCAGTGTCGGGACAGGCGCTGGAAACACCATATATTTT. Its protein is CASSVGTGAGNTIYF. V and J are TRBV28 and TRBJ1-3; 8 positions agree with TRBD1. The CDR3 runs to 15 residues. V was pared by 5 bases and J by 2 bases, with 5 bases of the junction left unmatched. The germline V gene encodes CDR1 MDHEN and CDR2 SYDVKM.

The gene calls are TRBV7-9 and TRBJ2-1; the match to TRBD1 covers 7 bases. The V segment lost 6 bases and the J segment 4 bases; nucleotides outside the gene matches: 9. The CDR3 extends over 15 amino acids. CDR1 and CDR2 from the germline V gene are SEHNR and FQNEAQ (reference sequence). CDR3 bases: TGTGCCAGCAGTAACCCACCGACAGGGTACAATGAGCAGTTCTTC. It specifies CASSNPPTGYNEQFF.

The chain is built from TRBV6-4 and TRBJ1-1; D unresolved. CDR1 and CDR2 from the germline V gene are MRHNA and SNTAGT. The CDR3 has 15 residues. The V end was cut by 0 bases, the J end by 1 base, with 9 bases between. In DNA, the CDR3 is TGTGCCAGCAGTGACTCACTTTGTACGAACACTGAAGCTTTCTTT. Protein: CASSDSLCTNTEAFF.

The V gene is TRBV9, the J gene TRBJ2-6; 7 bases agree with TRBD1. The germline V gene encodes CDR1 SGDLS and CDR2 YYNGEE. The CDR3 totals 16 residues. The V segment lost 4 bases and the J segment 0 bases; nucleotides outside the gene matches: 4. CDR3 DNA sequence: TGTGCCAGCAGCCTTACAGGGGCCTCTGGGGCCAACGTCCTGACTTTC. This translates into CASSLTGASGANVLTF.